A selection of T cell receptor beta chains follows, all from one sample in a study of cytomegalovirus exposure and HLA in healthy donors. Data came from immunoSEQ multiplex PCR; TCRdb stores just in-frame clones and leaves some out. The sample has about 230,000 clones; about three quarters are singletons. What was sequenced was PBMCs. The source of these receptors is a boy younger than 18 in good health and CMV-seronegative. CDR3s include the opening cysteine and the closing phenylalanine or tryptophan. Fields, in order: clone size, D gene, J gene, V gene, CDR3 DNA, CDR3 protein. The D gene is left open where the match is weak. Part of the rows lack a size; the others show once, few, many or a class for expanded clones.

>-|TRBD2|TRBJ2-5|TRBV5-1
TGCGCCAGCAGCTGGGGACTAGCGGGATCACAAGAGACCCAGTACTTC
CASSWGLAGSQETQYF
>-|-|TRBJ1-4|TRBV20-1
TGCAGTGCTAGCAGTTATGAAAAACTGTTTTTT
CSASSYEKLFF
>-|TRBD1|TRBJ2-3|TRBV7-9
TGTGCCAGCAGATCGGGATTTAGACAGGGCCCCGTCCGCACAGATACGCAGTATTTT
CASRSGFRQGPVRTDTQYF
>few|-|TRBJ1-1|TRBV6-6
TGTGCCAGCAGTGTGGACAGAGCGAACACTGAAGCTTTCTTT
CASSVDRANTEAFF
>-|TRBD1|TRBJ2-5|TRBV5-4
TGTGCCAGCAGCTTGAAGCAGGGGGTTGAGACCCAGTACTTC
CASSLKQGVETQYF
>-|TRBD2|TRBJ2-5|TRBV5-4
TGTGCCAGCAGTTTTAACGGGGGGGGACACCAAGAGACCCAGTACTTC
CASSFNGGGHQETQYF
>-|-|TRBJ2-1|TRBV10-2
TGCGCCAGCAGTGCGACAGATCGGTTTCGCAATGAGCAGTTCTTC
CASSATDRFRNEQFF
>-|-|TRBJ1-5|TRBV30
TGTGCCTGGACAGACGGAGGGAATCAGCCCCAGCATTTT
CAWTDGGNQPQHF
>once|TRBD1|TRBJ2-3|TRBV7-3
TGTGCCAGCAGCCTACCTACAGGGGGCGATACGCAGTATTTT
CASSLPTGGDTQYF
>-|TRBD2|TRBJ2-1|TRBV11-2
TGTGCCAGCAGCTTTTCCCCGGGGGGTGAGCAGTTCTTC
CASSFSPGGEQFF
>-|TRBD1|TRBJ1-2|TRBV4-2
TGTGCCAGCAGCCAATCGGGCAGGGGGACGGACTATGGCTACACCTTC
CASSQSGRGTDYGYTF
>-|TRBD1|TRBJ2-3|TRBV30
TGTGCCTGGAGCGGGGACAGATACACAGATACGCAGTATTTT
CAWSGDRYTDTQYF
>-|-|TRBJ1-4|TRBV19
TGTGCCAGTAAACCGGGAACTAATGAAAAACTGTTTTTT
CASKPGTNEKLFF
>-|-|TRBJ2-3|TRBV6-4
TGTGCCAGCATCTTACAGTATTTT
CASILQYF
>-|TRBD1|TRBJ1-1|TRBV11-3
TGTGCCAGCAGCTACAGGGGTGATCACACTGAAGCTTTCTTT
CASSYRGDHTEAFF
>-|-|TRBJ1-2|TRBV10-3
TGTGCCATCAGGGGGGGGATTCAGGGCGTCTATGGCTACACCTTC
CAIRGGIQGVYGYTF
>-|-|TRBJ2-6|TRBV30
TGTGCCTGGAACCCGACACCCAGCTCTGGGGCCAACGTCCTGACTTTC
CAWNPTPSSGANVLTF
>-|TRBD1|TRBJ1-4|TRBV2
TGTGCCAGCAGTGAGCGGCAGGGGGGTGAAAAACTGTTTTTT
CASSERQGGEKLFF
>-|TRBD2|TRBJ2-2|TRBV5-1
TGCGCCAGCAGCTCCATACTAGCGGGAAACACCGGGGAGCTGTTTTTT
CASSSILAGNTGELFF
>-|-|TRBJ2-2|TRBV10-1
TGCGCCAGCAGTGTAGGAGGAAAGGGCGGGGAGCTGTTTTTT
CASSVGGKGGELFF
>-|TRBD1|TRBJ1-2|TRBV30
TGTGCCTGGAGCAGGGGGCGTTATGGCTACACCTTC
CAWSRGRYGYTF
>-|TRBD2|TRBJ2-3|TRBV7-9
TGTGCCAGCAGCTTGACTAGCGAAGAAGCCACAGATACGCAGTATTTT
CASSLTSEEATDTQYF
>few|-|TRBJ1-1|TRBV5-5
TGTGCCAGCAGCTTTTCGGGTCTCGGCAACACTGAAGCTTTCTTT
CASSFSGLGNTEAFF
>-|TRBD1|TRBJ1-2|TRBV13
TGTGCCAGCAGCTTAAATTTTGGGGACAGGGCTAACTATGGCTACACCTTC
CASSLNFGDRANYGYTF
>-|-|TRBJ1-4|TRBV27
TGTGCCAGCAGTTTACCTTCAGAGGAACTGTTTTTT
CASSLPSEELFF